A selection of T cell receptor beta chains follows, all from one sample in a study of control samples from healthy donors and cancer patients. The table came from immunoSEQ multiplex PCR; TCRdb's copy has only in-frame clones and leaves some out. The table includes roughly 76,000 clones, 90% to 95% detected once. Sample: blood. Receptor source: a woman aged 18-29 years in good health. Each CDR3 is given with its conserved first and last residue. A D gene is named only where the DNA matches it firmly. The size of a clone is reported for some rows only, either as once, few or many, or as a class for expanded clones.

D gene	clone size	V gene	J gene	CDR3 DNA	CDR3 protein
.	.	TRBV28	TRBJ1-5	TGTGCCAGCATCGAGCCGGGGGGTCAGCCCCAGCATTTT	CASIEPGGQPQHF
.	.	TRBV19	TRBJ1-3	TGTGCCAGTAGTATTTCTTTCATGAGAACAGGGTCTACTGGAAACACCATATATTTT	CASSISFMRTGSTGNTIYF
.	.	TRBV6-5	TRBJ1-5	TGTGCCAGCAGTCCGGACGGACTAAGCAATCAGCCCCAGCATTTT	CASSPDGLSNQPQHF
.	.	TRBV7-9	TRBJ2-2	TGTGCCAGCAGCTTAGGGGAAACCGGGGAGCTGTTTTTT	CASSLGETGELFF
.	.	TRBV19	TRBJ2-1	TGTGCCAGTACTCACACCCGGGGTCATGAGCAGTTCTTC	CASTHTRGHEQFF
TRBD2	once	TRBV19	TRBJ2-3	TGTGCCAGTAGTATGGGACTAGCGGTATCTCCCACAGATACGCAGTATTTT	CASSMGLAVSPTDTQYF
.	.	TRBV21-1	TRBJ1-3	TGTGCCAGCAGCTTCCGGGACAGGGTTTTCTTAGGAAACACCATATATTTT	CASSFRDRVFLGNTIYF
.	.	TRBV21-1	TRBJ2-5	TGTGCCAGCAGCAAAGCTTGGACCGCGTGGGAGACCCAGTACTTC	CASSKAWTAWETQYF
.	.	TRBV5-8	TRBJ2-1	TGTGCCAGCCAAAGAGGGGTTAACATACCAGGAGGTGAGCAGTTCTTC	CASQRGVNIPGGEQFF
.	.	TRBV12-1	TRBJ1-2	TGTGCCAGCAGCTACTTCCGGGACAGGAGAGTTTGGGGCTACACCTTC	CASSYFRDRRVWGYTF
.	.	TRBV29-1	TRBJ1-1	TGCAGCGTTGTGGACACATACACTGAAGCTTTCTTT	CSVVDTYTEAFF
.	.	TRBV27	TRBJ1-3	TGTGCCAGCAGGCCGGCCTCTGGAAACACCATATATTTT	CASRPASGNTIYF
.	.	TRBV28	TRBJ2-7	TGTGCCAGCAGTGGGACCCCGACCCACGAGCAGTACTTC	CASSGTPTHEQYF
.	.	TRBV6-1	TRBJ1-1	TGTGCCAGCAGTGATAACGGCAGAAACACTGAAGCTTTCTTT	CASSDNGRNTEAFF
TRBD2	.	TRBV5-6	TRBJ2-7	TGTGCCAGCAGCTTGGTCATGGCGGGAGGGCCGCCCTCCTACGAGCAGTACTTC	CASSLVMAGGPPSYEQYF
.	.	TRBV5-1	TRBJ1-1	TGCGCCAGCAGCTTGGCGGGGGGGAGCACTGAAGCTTTCTTT	CASSLAGGSTEAFF
.	.	TRBV28	TRBJ2-1	TGTGCCAGCAGTTCACACGCGGACCACAATGAGCAGTTCTTC	CASSSHADHNEQFF
.	.	TRBV28	TRBJ1-2	TGTGCCAGCAGTTTCCCGAGGCTATATGGCTACACCTTC	CASSFPRLYGYTF
TRBD1	.	TRBV18	TRBJ1-4	TGTGCCAGCTCAGGACAGGGGACAACTAATGAAAAACTGTTTTTT	CASSGQGTTNEKLFF
.	.	TRBV5-4	TRBJ2-2	TGTGCCAGCAGCTTGGGTCGTATATCCACCGGGGAGCTGTTTTTT	CASSLGRISTGELFF
.	.	TRBV28	TRBJ1-6	TGTGCCAGCAGTTTATTGAGTCTTTGGGATGATTCTTCACCCCTCCACTTT	CASSLLSLWDDSSPLHF
TRBD1	.	TRBV7-3	TRBJ1-5	TGTGCCAGCAGCTTACATACACAGGGGGCCCTTTCCAGGAATCAGCCCCAGCATTTT	CASSLHTQGALSRNQPQHF
.	.	TRBV4-1	TRBJ1-2	TGCGCCAGCAGCCAAAACCCCGTCTCTCGGCAGGGAGGCTATGGCTACACCTTC	CASSQNPVSRQGGYGYTF
.	.	TRBV27	TRBJ1-6	TGTGCCAGCACCTTCACTAGCCCGGGTTCACCCCTCCACTTT	CASTFTSPGSPLHF
.	.	TRBV27	TRBJ2-1	TGTGCCAGCAGTTTATCGATCGGGGCCTACAATGAGCAGTTCTTC	CASSLSIGAYNEQFF
.	.	TRBV27	TRBJ2-1	TGTGCCAGCAGTCCGAAAACCAATGAGCAGTTCTTC	CASSPKTNEQFF
TRBD1	.	TRBV4-3	TRBJ1-2	TGCGCCAGCAGCCAAGAGACAGGGGATGCGGGCTACACCTTC	CASSQETGDAGYTF
TRBD1	.	TRBV10-3	TRBJ2-7	TGTGCCATCAGTGATGTCAGGGGGTACGAGCAGTACTTC	CAISDVRGYEQYF
.	.	TRBV5-1	TRBJ1-2	TGCGCCAGACGGGAGTTCGGCGGGGGCTACACCTTC	CARREFGGGYTF